Each of the 21 T cell receptor beta chains below was sequenced from the same sample in a study of shared T cell receptors in the human thymus. Some clones are missing from TCRdb's copy, which holds only in-frame ones; the method was immunoSEQ multiplex PCR. The table lists over 450,000 clones, around 78% of them singletons. These sequences were also reported in another study, on human thymus T cells.

Sample: thymocytes. These receptors all come from a boy less than two years old with a congenital heart defect.

The V and J genes are TRBV5-8 and TRBJ1-2, with TRBD1 matching 10 bases. J lost 4 bases, V lost 4 bases, and 7 bases had no gene match. CDR1 and CDR2 from the germline V gene are SGHTS and YDEGEE. CDR3 size: 15 residues. DNA for the CDR3: TGTGCCAGCAGCCCACGGGGGACAGGGGCCTATGGCTACACCTTC. Protein sequence: CASSPRGTGAYGYTF.

V is TRBV30 and J is TRBJ2-4, with a tentative D call TRBD2 (6 bases). Per the germline V gene, CDR1 is GTSNPN and CDR2 is SVGIG (reference sequence). The CDR3 length is 13 residues. V was trimmed by 5 bases and J by 6 bases, leaving 14 bases between them. CDR3 in amino acids: CAWCRRDRNIQYF. CDR3 nucleotides: TGTGCCTGGTGTAGGCGGGATAGAAACATTCAGTACTTC.

This chain uses TRBV27 with TRBJ2-5, with 9 bases lining up with TRBD2. This CDR3 is 16 amino acids long. Germline lookup yields CDR1 MNHEY and CDR2 SMNVEV (reference sequence). Losses at the gene ends were 5 bases for V and 4 bases for J; bases not matched to a gene: 11. CDR3 sequence: CASSSSGGRALETQYF. The CDR3, as DNA: TGTGCCAGCAGTAGCTCCGGCGGGAGGGCCTTAGAGACCCAGTACTTC.

This chain joins TRBV5-1 and TRBJ2-5; TRBD2 aligns across 14 bases. J gave up 4 bases and V 5 bases, and 4 bases lay outside the gene matches. The germline gives CDR1 SGHRS, CDR2 YFSETQ. This CDR3 region has 15 residues. The CDR3 DNA sequence: TGCGCCAGCAGGACTAGCGGGAGGGCAGGAGAGACCCAGTACTTC. This sequence encodes CASRTSGRAGETQYF.

This clone showed up just once. V is TRBV4-3 and J is TRBJ1-1; D is unclear. This CDR3 contains 17 residues. Germline V lookup: CDR1 LGHNA, CDR2 YSLEER. Trimming took off 1 base at V and 0 bases at J, with 15 bases between the two ends. The CDR3: CASSQGVAPRMNTEAFF. In nucleotides, the CDR3 is TGCGCCAGCAGCCAAGGAGTAGCACCCCGCATGAACACTGAAGCTTTCTTT.

The chain combines TRBV10-2 with TRBJ2-4; 7 bases line up with TRBD2. The trim removed 1 base at V and 8 bases at J, leaving 8 bases unmatched. Germline values: CDR1 WSHSY, CDR2 SAAADI. This CDR3 is 15 amino acids long. CDR3 sequence: CASSEWAGVWDIQYF. CDR3 DNA sequence: TGCGCCAGCAGTGAGTGGGCGGGAGTTTGGGACATTCAGTACTTC.

CDR3 sequence: CASSLCKRAGGTEAFF. The CDR3 coding sequence is TGTGCCAGCAGTTTATGTAAACGGGCAGGGGGCACTGAAGCTTTCTTT. The chain links TRBV28 to TRBJ1-1; 7 bases are a match to TRBD1. The CDR3 contains 16 residues. Germline-derived CDR1 and CDR2 are MDHEN and SYDVKM. Trimming removed 0 bases from V and 4 bases from J; junction bases left unmatched: 8.

The rearrangement uses TRBV7-9 and TRBJ2-5; TRBD2 aligns across 11 bases. In germline, CDR1 is SEHNR, CDR2 FQNEAQ (reference sequence). CDR3 length: 15 amino acids. V was pared by 4 bases and J by 2 bases, with 3 bases of the junction left unmatched. The CDR3, as DNA: TGTGCCAGCAGCTCAGGGACTAGCGGACAAGAGACCCAGTACTTC. It yields the protein CASSSGTSGQETQYF.

This rearrangement joins TRBV14 to TRBJ2-3, with 13 bases fitting TRBD2. The CDR3 extends over 20 amino acids. V lost 0 bases to trimming and J lost 8 bases; unmatched junction nucleotides: 17. Germline CDR1 reads SGHDN; CDR2 reads FVKESK. The CDR3 DNA reads TGTGCCAGCAGCCAAGATGGGGAGTCCGGGACTAGCGGGATGGAAGGTACGCAGTATTTT. This translates into CASSQDGESGTSGMEGTQYF.

This sequence joins TRBV29-1 and TRBJ1-4; 7 nucleotides align to TRBD1. V dropped 6 bases and J dropped 4; count of bases not matched to a gene: 5. Germline V lookup: CDR1 SQVTM, CDR2 ANQGSEA. The CDR3 extends over 13 amino acids. CDR3 sequence reads: CSVLRDSNEKLFF. The CDR3 DNA follows: TGCAGCGTGCTCCGGGACAGTAATGAAAAACTGTTTTTT. Supplemented by reference TRBV29-1 and TRBJ1-4, the full variable domain reads SAVISQKPSRDICQRGTSLTIQCQVDSQVTMMFWYRQQPGQSLTLIATANQGSEATYESGFVIDKFPISRPNLTFSTLTVSNMSPEDSSIYLCSVLRDSNEKLFFGSGTQLSVL.

In this sample, this clone turned up a few times. CDR3 amino acids: CASSKAEGVLNTEAFF. The CDR3 DNA reads TGTGCCAGCTCCAAAGCCGAGGGGGTATTGAACACTGAAGCTTTCTTT. This rearrangement joins TRBV18 to TRBJ1-1; D perhaps matches TRBD1 (6 bases). The CDR3 is 16 amino acids. Germline values: CDR1 KGHSH, CDR2 LQKENI. V was pared by 6 bases and J by 0 bases, with 17 bases between.

The chain uses TRBV4-1 and TRBJ2-2, with 7 nucleotides matching TRBD1. Germline loops: CDR1 MGHRA, CDR2 YSYEKL. V lost 4 bases to trimming and J lost 9 bases; unmatched junction nucleotides: 11. This CDR3 is built from 15 residues. The CDR3 spells CASSPPVDRDRELFF. CDR3 in DNA: TGCGCCAGCAGCCCCCCCGTCGACAGGGACCGGGAGCTGTTTTTT.

In this sample, this clone turned up a few times. The chain links TRBV20-1 to TRBJ2-7, with D possibly being TRBD1 (6 bases). V was trimmed by 6 bases and J by 6 bases, leaving 12 bases between them. The CDR3 is 11 amino acids. Germline lookup yields CDR1 DFQATT and CDR2 SNEGSKA (reference sequence). CDR3 sequence reads: CSARGGSEQYF. CDR3 nucleotide sequence: TGCAGTGCCCGAGGGGGTTCCGAGCAGTACTTC.

This clone was counted only a few times. This chain connects TRBV4-2 to TRBJ2-7, with TRBD2 matching over 11 bases. With 2 bases clipped from V and 1 base from J, the junction kept 1 base outside the gene matches. The CDR3 runs to 15 residues. From germline, CDR1 is LGHNA and CDR2 YNFKEQ. CDR3 protein: CASSQLAGGSYEQYF. The CDR3 nucleotides read TGTGCCAGCAGCCAACTAGCGGGAGGATCCTACGAGCAGTACTTC.

The rearrangement joins TRBV11-2 to TRBJ1-1; 7 bases fit TRBD1. V shed 5 bases and J 7 bases; nucleotides not matched to a gene: 7. CDR1 SGHAT and CDR2 FQNNGV come from the germline V gene. This CDR3 region has 13 residues. The CDR3 DNA reads TGTGCCAGCAGCAACGGACAGGCGGATGAAGCTTTCTTT. Translating gives CASSNGQADEAFF.

This clone was counted between two and nine times. The rearrangement links TRBV18 to TRBJ1-1, with 10 positions matching TRBD1. Germline loops: CDR1 KGHSH, CDR2 LQKENI. This CDR3 comprises 13 residues. The ends lost 5 bases at V and 5 bases at J; junction bases unmatched: 2. The CDR3: CASSSDRGTEAFF. The DNA for the CDR3 is TGTGCCAGCTCATCGGACAGGGGGACTGAAGCTTTCTTT. Full variable domain (remainder filled in from reference TRBV18 and TRBJ1-1): NAGVMQNPRHLVRRRGQEARLRCSPMKGHSHVYWYRQLPEEGLKFMVYLQKENIIDESGMPKERFSAEFPKEGPSILRIQQVVRGDSAAYFCASSSDRGTEAFFGQGTRLTVV.

The chain is built from TRBV5-5 and TRBJ2-5, with 9 bases fitting TRBD2. CDR1 and CDR2 from the germline V gene are SGHKS and YYEKEE (reference sequence). V was clipped by 3 bases and J by 4 bases; unmatched bases: 7. The CDR3 is 15 residues long. The CDR3 DNA reads as TGTGCCAGCAGCTCAGGACTAGCGAACGGAGAGACCCAGTACTTC. Residues: CASSSGLANGETQYF.

V usage is TRBV28 and J usage is TRBJ1-1; a weak D match, TRBD1 (6 bases). The germline gives CDR1 MDHEN, CDR2 SYDVKM. Trimming removed 6 bases at V and 5 bases at J, with 22 bases between. The CDR3 runs to 16 residues. CDR3 amino acids: CASSLTEPRGSTEAFF. The CDR3 DNA is TGTGCCAGCAGCCTTACCGAACCCAGGGGAAGTACTGAAGCTTTCTTT.

The CDR3 DNA follows: TGTGCCAGCAGCCTTACAGGGGGCTTCTCCTACGAGCAGTACTTC. This codes for CASSLTGGFSYEQYF. The chain recombines TRBV14 with TRBJ2-7, with 9 bases aligning to TRBD1. The CDR3 is 15 amino acids. The trim removed 4 bases at V and 0 bases at J, leaving 4 bases unmatched. The germline gives CDR1 SGHDN, CDR2 FVKESK.

This chain connects TRBV5-6 to TRBJ2-7; possibly TRBD2 for D (6 bases). The germline V and J ends were trimmed by 4 bases and 7 bases, with 18 bases remaining between them. The CDR3 runs to 14 residues. Germline V lookup: CDR1 SGHDT, CDR2 YYEEEE. The CDR3 sequence is CASSRLVPSREQYF. CDR3 nucleotides: TGTGCCAGCAGCCGACTAGTACCGTCGAGGGAGCAGTACTTC.

This clone was counted between two and nine times. The gene calls are TRBV18 and TRBJ2-1; 7 positions match TRBD2. Trimming took 4 bases from V and 2 from J; bases not matched to a gene: 8. This CDR3 is 16 amino acids long. Per the germline V gene, CDR1 is KGHSH and CDR2 is LQKENI. The CDR3: CASSLAGGSPYNEQFF. In DNA, the CDR3 is TGTGCCAGCTCACTCGCGGGCGGGAGCCCCTACAATGAGCAGTTCTTC.